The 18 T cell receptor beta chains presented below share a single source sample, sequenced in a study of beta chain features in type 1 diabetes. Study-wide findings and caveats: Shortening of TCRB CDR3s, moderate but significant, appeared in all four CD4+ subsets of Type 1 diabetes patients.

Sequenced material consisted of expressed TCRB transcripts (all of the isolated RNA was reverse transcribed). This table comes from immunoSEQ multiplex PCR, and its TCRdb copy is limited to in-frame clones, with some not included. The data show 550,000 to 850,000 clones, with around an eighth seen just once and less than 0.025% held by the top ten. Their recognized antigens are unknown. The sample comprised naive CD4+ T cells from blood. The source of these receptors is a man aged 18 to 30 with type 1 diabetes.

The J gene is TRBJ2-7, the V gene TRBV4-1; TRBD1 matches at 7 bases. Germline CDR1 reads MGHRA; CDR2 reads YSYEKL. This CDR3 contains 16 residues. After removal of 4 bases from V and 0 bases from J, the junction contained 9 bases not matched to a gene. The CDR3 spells CASSPQGGQSSYEQYF. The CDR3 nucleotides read TGCGCCAGCAGCCCCCAAGGGGGACAGAGCTCCTACGAGCAGTACTTC.

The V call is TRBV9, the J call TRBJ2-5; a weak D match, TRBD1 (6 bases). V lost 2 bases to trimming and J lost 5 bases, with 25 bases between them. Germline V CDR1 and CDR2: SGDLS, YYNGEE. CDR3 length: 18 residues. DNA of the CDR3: TGTGCCAGCAGCGTCAACCCCTCCCACAGGGTAGAGGGGGAGACCCAGTACTTC. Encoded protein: CASSVNPSHRVEGETQYF. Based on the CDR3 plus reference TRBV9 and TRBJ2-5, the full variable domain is DSGVTQTPKHLITATGQRVTLRCSPRSGDLSVYWYQQSLDQGLQFLIQYYNGEERAKGNILERFSAQQFPDLHSELNLSSLELGDSALYFCASSVNPSHRVEGETQYFGPGTRLLVL.

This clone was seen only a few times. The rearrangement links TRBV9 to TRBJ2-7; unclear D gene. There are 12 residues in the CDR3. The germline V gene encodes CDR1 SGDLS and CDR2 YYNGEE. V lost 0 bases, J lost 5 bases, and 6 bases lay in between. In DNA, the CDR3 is TGTGCCAGCAGCGTAGGGTACGACGAGCAGTACTTC. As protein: CASSVGYDEQYF.

The CDR3 sequence is CASSLTGGYQETQYF. Here the CDR3 DNA reads TGTGCCAGCAGCCTGACAGGGGGGTACCAAGAGACCCAGTACTTC. This chain uses TRBV11-1 with TRBJ2-5; 9 nucleotides line up with TRBD1. The V gene's germline CDR1 is SGHAT and CDR2 FQDESV (reference sequence). The V segment lost 5 bases and the J segment 0 bases; nucleotides outside the gene matches: 4. This CDR3 has 15 amino acids.

The chain's CDR3 is CASSGRWEARSGNTIYF. The CDR3 DNA reads as TGTGCCAGCAGTGGACGGTGGGAGGCCCGATCTGGAAACACCATATATTTT. This chain joins TRBV7-9 and TRBJ1-3; D unresolved. The CDR3 runs to 17 residues. Trimming pared 6 bases from V and 1 base from J, leaving 19 bases between. The germline V gene has CDR1 SEHNR and CDR2 FQNEAQ (reference sequence).

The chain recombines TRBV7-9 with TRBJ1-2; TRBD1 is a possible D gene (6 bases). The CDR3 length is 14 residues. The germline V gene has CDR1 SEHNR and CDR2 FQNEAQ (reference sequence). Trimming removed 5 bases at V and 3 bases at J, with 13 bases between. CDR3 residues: CASSPQGLDYGYTF. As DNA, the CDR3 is TGTGCCAGCAGCCCCCAGGGGCTAGACTATGGCTACACCTTC.

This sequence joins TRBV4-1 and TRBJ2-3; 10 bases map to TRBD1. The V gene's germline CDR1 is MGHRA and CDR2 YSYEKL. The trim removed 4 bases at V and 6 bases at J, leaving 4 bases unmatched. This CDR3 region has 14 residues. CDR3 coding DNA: TGCGCCAGCAGCCCAGGACAGGGGGTTGATACGCAGTATTTT. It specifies CASSPGQGVDTQYF.

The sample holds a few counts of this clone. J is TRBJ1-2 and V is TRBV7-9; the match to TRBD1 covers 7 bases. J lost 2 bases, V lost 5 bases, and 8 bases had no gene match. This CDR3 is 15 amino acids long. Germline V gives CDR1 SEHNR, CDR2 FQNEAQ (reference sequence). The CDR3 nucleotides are TGTGCCAGCAGCCCGATGGGACAGAACAACTATGGCTACACCTTC. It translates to CASSPMGQNNYGYTF.

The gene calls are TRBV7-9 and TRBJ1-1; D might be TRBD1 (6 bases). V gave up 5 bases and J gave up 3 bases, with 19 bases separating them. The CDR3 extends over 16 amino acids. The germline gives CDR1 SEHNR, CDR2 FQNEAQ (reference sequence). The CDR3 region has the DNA TGTGCCAGCAGCCTTATTCCAACAGGGATCGACACTGAAGCTTTCTTT. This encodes CASSLIPTGIDTEAFF.

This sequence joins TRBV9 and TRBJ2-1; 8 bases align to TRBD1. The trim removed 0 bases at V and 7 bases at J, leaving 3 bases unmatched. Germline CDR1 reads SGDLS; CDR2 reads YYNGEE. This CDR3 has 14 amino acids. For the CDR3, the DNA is TGTGCCAGCAGCGTAGTTCAGGGGGCGAATGAGCAGTTCTTC. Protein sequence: CASSVVQGANEQFF.

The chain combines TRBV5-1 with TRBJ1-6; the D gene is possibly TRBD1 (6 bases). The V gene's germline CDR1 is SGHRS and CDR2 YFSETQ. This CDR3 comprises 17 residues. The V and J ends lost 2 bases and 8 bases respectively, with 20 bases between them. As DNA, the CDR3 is TGCGCCAGCAGCTTCATATCCACAGGGTCGGGACATTCACCCCTCCACTTT. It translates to CASSFISTGSGHSPLHF.

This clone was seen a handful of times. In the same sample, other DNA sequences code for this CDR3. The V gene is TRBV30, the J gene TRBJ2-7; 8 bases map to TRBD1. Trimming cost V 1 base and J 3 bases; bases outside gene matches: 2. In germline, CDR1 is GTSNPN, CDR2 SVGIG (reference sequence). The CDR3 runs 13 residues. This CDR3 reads CAWSGDRYYEQYF. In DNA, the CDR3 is TGTGCCTGGAGTGGGGACAGGTACTACGAGCAGTACTTC.

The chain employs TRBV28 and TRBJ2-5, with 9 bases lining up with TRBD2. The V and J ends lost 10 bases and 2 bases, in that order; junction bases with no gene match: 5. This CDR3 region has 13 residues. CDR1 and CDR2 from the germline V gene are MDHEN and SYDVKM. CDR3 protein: CATRRGGQETQYF. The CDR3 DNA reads TGTGCCACCCGGCGGGGGGGACAAGAGACCCAGTACTTC. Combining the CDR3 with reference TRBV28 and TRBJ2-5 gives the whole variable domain DVKVTQSSRYLVKRTGEKVFLECVQDMDHENMFWYRQDPGLGLRLIYFSYDVKMKEKGDIPEGYSVSREKKERFSLILESASTNQTSMYLCATRRGGQETQYFGPGTRLLVL.

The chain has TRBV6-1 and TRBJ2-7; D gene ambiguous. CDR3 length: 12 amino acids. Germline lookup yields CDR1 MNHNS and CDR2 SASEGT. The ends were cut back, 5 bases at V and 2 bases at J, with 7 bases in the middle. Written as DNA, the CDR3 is TGTGCCAGCAGTCCCGGTCCCTACGAGCAGTACTTC. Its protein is CASSPGPYEQYF.

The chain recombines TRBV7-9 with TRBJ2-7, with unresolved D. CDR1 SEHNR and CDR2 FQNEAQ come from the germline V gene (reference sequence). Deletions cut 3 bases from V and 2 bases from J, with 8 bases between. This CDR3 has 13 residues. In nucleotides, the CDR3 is TGTGCCAGCAGCTTCGATACTCCCTACGAGCAGTACTTC. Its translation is CASSFDTPYEQYF.

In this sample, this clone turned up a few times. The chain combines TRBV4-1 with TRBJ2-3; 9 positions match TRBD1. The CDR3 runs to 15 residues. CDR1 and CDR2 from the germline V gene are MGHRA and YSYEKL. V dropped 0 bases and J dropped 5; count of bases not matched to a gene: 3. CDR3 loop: CASSQDSTGGDTQYF. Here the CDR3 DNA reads TGCGCCAGCAGCCAAGATTCGACAGGGGGAGATACGCAGTATTTT.

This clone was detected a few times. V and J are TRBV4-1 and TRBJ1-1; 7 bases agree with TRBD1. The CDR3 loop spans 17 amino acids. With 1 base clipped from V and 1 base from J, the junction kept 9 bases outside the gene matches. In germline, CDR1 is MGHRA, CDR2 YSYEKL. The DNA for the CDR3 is TGCGCCAGCAGCCAAGCGTTAGAGGGGGCGAAGAACACTGAAGCTTTCTTT. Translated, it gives CASSQALEGAKNTEAFF.

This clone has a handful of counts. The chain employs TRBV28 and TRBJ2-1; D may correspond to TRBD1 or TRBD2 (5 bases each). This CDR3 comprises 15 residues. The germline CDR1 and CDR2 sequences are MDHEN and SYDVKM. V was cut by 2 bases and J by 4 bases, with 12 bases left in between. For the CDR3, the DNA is TGTGCCAGCAGTTTAGGGGGAAATCGGTACAATGAGCAGTTCTTC. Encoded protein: CASSLGGNRYNEQFF.